A selection of T cell receptor beta chains follows, all from one sample in a study of early T cells in non-severe SARS-CoV-2 infection. TCRdb processed the 5' RACE reads anew with MiXCR; each CDR3 protein has one entry. The profile shows fewer than 100,000 distinct CDR3 sequences, over 9% of them singletons. Sample: whole blood. These receptors originate from an adult who was a healthcare worker with PCR-confirmed SARS-CoV-2 infection or an uninfected control (not recorded which). Both conserved end residues are part of each CDR3. The D gene is left open where the match is weak. The size field is filled for only some rows; it gives once, few, many or a size class.

NA	TRBD1	TRBV19	TRBJ1-3	CASTRTGARLSGNTIYF	TGTGCCAGCACCCGGACAGGGGCGAGACTCTCTGGAAACACCATATATTTT
NA	NA	TRBV6-1	TRBJ2-5	CASSEGGTAQYF	TGTGCCAGCAGTGAAGGGGGAACGGCCCAGTACTTC
many	NA	TRBV28	TRBJ1-2	CASSLSSAGAPGYTF	TGTGCCAGCAGTCTATCATCCGCGGGGGCGCCCGGCTACACCTTC
many	TRBD2	TRBV29-1	TRBJ2-7	CSVVPSGRTEQYF	TGCAGCGTTGTCCCCAGCGGGAGAACCGAGCAGTACTTC
many	TRBD2	TRBV2	TRBJ2-1	CASGVLGRSFF	TGTGCCAGCGGGGTCCTCGGGAGGTCGTTCTTC
many	NA	TRBV7-6	TRBJ2-2	CASSLTGEQLFF	TGTGCCAGCAGCTTGACCGGGGAGCAGCTGTTTTTT
NA	NA	TRBV6-6	TRBJ1-6	CASSYSSPGNNSPLHF	TGTGCCAGCAGTTACTCGAGCCCAGGGAATAATTCACCCCTCCACTTT
many	TRBD2	TRBV28	TRBJ2-7	CASSFVAGGGEQYF	TGTGCCAGTAGTTTTGTAGCGGGAGGGGGCGAGCAGTACTTC
many	NA	TRBV28	TRBJ1-1	CASTLPGTRPEAFF	TGTGCCAGCACCCTTCCTGGGACCAGGCCTGAAGCTTTCTTT
NA	NA	TRBV10-3	TRBJ2-1	CAISESGGAYNEQFF	TGTGCCATCAGTGAATCGGGGGGCGCCTACAATGAGCAGTTCTTC
few	TRBD2	TRBV3-1	TRBJ2-5	CASSQDRAGLKETQYF	TGTGCCAGCAGCCAAGATCGAGCGGGGCTAAAAGAGACCCAGTACTTC
NA	NA	TRBV5-5	TRBJ2-5	CASSRNHGKETQYF	TGTGCCAGCAGCCGGAATCACGGAAAAGAGACCCAGTACTTC
many	NA	TRBV2	TRBJ2-3	CASMDPTGGTDTQYF	TGTGCCAGCATGGACCCGACTGGTGGCACAGATACGCAGTATTTT
many	TRBD2	TRBV7-3	TRBJ2-1	CASSLGGINEQFF	TGTGCCAGCAGCTTGGGGGGGATCAATGAGCAGTTCTTC
NA	NA	TRBV7-9	TRBJ1-5	CASSLKGGNQPQHF	TGTGCCAGCAGCTTAAAAGGGGGAAATCAGCCCCAGCATTTT
few	NA	TRBV27	TRBJ2-6	CASSFIIASGANVLTF	TGTGCCAGCAGTTTTATCATTGCGTCTGGGGCCAACGTCCTGACTTTC
many	TRBD2	TRBV6-5	TRBJ2-7	CASNRARASGIYEQYF	TGTGCCAGCAACCGCGCGCGGGCTAGCGGGATCTACGAGCAGTACTTC
few	TRBD1	TRBV19	TRBJ1-5	CASSTTGGSQPQHF	TGTGCCAGTAGTACTACAGGGGGATCCCAGCCCCAGCATTTT
many	NA	TRBV10-2	TRBJ2-5	CASGGAGPHQQETQYF	TGCGCCAGCGGGGGGGCGGGTCCACACCAACAAGAGACCCAGTACTTC
few	TRBD2	TRBV7-8	TRBJ2-1	CASSLSVRLAGPSSYNEQFF	TGTGCCAGCAGCTTGAGTGTGAGACTAGCGGGACCGAGCTCCTACAATGAGCAGTTCTTC
NA	TRBD1	TRBV6-5	TRBJ1-1	CASSSGGQGDTEAFF	TGTGCCAGCAGTTCTGGGGGACAGGGTGACACTGAAGCTTTCTTT
NA	NA	TRBV21-1	TRBJ2-1	CASGVNEQFF	TGTGCCAGCGGGGTCAATGAGCAGTTCTTC
many	NA	TRBV6-6	TRBJ1-6	CASSYMAANSPLHF	TGTGCCAGCAGTTACATGGCGGCCAATTCACCCCTCCACTTT
few	NA	TRBV27	TRBJ2-7	CASSLGRLDEQYF	TGTGCCAGCAGTTTAGGACGACTAGACGAGCAGTACTTC
few	NA	TRBV12-3/TRBV12-4	TRBJ2-7	CASSWSSGDEQYF	TGTGCCAGCAGTTGGAGTTCCGGGGACGAGCAGTACTTC
many	NA	TRBV20-1	TRBJ2-7	CSAKGLGSEQYF	TGCAGTGCTAAAGGGCTGGGTAGCGAGCAGTACTTC
NA	TRBD2	TRBV4-1	TRBJ2-7	CASSQDSGLAGDEQYF	TGCGCCAGCAGCCAAGATTCGGGACTAGCGGGAGATGAGCAGTACTTC
NA	NA	TRBV30	TRBJ2-5	CAWSPRGETQYF	TGTGCCTGGAGTCCACGAGGGGAGACCCAGTACTTC
NA	TRBD2	TRBV20-1	TRBJ2-6	CSARALAGGPPGANVLTF	TGCAGTGCTAGGGCACTAGCGGGAGGGCCTCCTGGGGCCAACGTCCTGACTTTC
few	TRBD1	TRBV5-1	TRBJ2-4	CASSPDRLIQYF	TGCGCCAGCAGCCCGGACAGGTTAATTCAGTACTTC
NA	TRBD2	TRBV7-9	TRBJ2-7	CAILSGSKQYF	TGTGCCATCCTTAGCGGGAGTAAGCAGTACTTC
many	TRBD2	TRBV2	TRBJ2-5	CASSQLAGGRETQYF	TGTGCCAGCAGCCAACTAGCGGGAGGCCGAGAGACCCAGTACTTC
many	TRBD2	TRBV7-2	TRBJ2-7	CASSHGTIYEQYF	TGTGCCAGCAGCCACGGGACTATCTACGAGCAGTACTTC